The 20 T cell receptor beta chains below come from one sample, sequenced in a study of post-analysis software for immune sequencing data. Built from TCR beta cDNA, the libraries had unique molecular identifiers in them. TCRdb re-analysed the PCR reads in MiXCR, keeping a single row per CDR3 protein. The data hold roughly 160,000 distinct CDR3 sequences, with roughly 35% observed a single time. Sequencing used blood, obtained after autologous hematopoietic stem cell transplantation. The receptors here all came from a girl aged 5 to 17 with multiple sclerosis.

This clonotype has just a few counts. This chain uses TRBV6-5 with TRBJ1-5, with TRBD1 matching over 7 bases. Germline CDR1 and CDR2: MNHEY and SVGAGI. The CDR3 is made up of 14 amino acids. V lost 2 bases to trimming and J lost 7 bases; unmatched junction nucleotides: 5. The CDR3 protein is CASSYARQGQPQHF. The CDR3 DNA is TGTGCCAGCAGTTACGCACGACAGGGACAGCCCCAGCATTTT.

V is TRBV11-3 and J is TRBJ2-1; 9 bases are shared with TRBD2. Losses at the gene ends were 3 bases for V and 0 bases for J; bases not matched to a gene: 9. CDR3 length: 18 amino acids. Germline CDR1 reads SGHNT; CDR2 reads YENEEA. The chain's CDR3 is CASSFRSSGVSSYNEQFF. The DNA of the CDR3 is TGTGCCAGCAGCTTTCGGTCTAGCGGGGTTAGCTCCTACAATGAGCAGTTCTTC.

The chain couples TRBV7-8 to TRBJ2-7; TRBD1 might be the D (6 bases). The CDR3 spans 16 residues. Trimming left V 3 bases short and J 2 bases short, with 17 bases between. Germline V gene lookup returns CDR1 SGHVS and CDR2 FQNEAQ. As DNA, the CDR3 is TGTGCCAGCAGCTTGGGCACAGGGTATATTCCCTACGAGCAGTACTTC. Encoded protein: CASSLGTGYIPYEQYF.

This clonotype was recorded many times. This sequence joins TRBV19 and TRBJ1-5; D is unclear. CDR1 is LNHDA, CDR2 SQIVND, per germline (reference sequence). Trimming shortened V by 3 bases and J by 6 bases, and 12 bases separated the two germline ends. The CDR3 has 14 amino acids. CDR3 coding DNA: TGTGCCAGTAGTATTGACGCCTTTACTCAGCCCCAGCATTTT. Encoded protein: CASSIDAFTQPQHF.

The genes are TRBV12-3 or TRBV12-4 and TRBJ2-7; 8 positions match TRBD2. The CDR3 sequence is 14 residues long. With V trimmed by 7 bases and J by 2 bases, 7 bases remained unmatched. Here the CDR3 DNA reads TGTGCCAGCAACCCCGGGGGACTAGCCTACGAGCAGTACTTC. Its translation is CASNPGGLAYEQYF.

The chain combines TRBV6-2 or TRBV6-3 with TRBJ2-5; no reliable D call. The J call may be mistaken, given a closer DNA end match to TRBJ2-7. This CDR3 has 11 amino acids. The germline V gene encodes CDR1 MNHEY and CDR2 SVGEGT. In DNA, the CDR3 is TGTGCCAGCAGTTTTGGAACCGAGCAGTACTTC. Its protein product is CASSFGTEQYF.

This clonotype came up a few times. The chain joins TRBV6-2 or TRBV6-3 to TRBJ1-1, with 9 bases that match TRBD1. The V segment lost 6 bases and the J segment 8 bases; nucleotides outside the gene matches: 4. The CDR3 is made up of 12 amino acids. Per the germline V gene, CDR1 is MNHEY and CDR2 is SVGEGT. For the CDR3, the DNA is TGTGCCAGCAGAAACAGGGGGCGAGAAGCTTTCTTT. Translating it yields CASRNRGREAFF.

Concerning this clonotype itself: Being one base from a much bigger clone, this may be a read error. This CDR3 is CAARDDSGADVLTF. The DNA for the CDR3 is TGTGCCGCGCGGGACGACTCTGGGGCCGACGTCCTGACTTTC. The V and J genes are TRBV10-3 and TRBJ2-6; tentative D call: TRBD2 (6 bases). The V gene's germline CDR1 is ENHRY and CDR2 SYGVKD. The CDR3 covers 14 residues.

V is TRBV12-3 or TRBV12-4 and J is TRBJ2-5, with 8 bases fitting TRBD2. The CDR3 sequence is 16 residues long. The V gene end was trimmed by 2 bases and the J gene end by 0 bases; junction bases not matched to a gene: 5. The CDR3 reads CASSLKPSGYQETQYF. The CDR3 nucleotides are TGTGCCAGCAGTTTAAAGCCTAGCGGGTACCAAGAGACCCAGTACTTC.

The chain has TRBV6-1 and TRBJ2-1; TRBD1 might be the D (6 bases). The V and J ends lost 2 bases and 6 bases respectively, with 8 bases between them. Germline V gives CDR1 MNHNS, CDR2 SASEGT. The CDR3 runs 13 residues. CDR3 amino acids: CASSEWGPNEQFF. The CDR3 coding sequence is TGTGCCAGCAGTGAATGGGGGCCCAATGAGCAGTTCTTC.

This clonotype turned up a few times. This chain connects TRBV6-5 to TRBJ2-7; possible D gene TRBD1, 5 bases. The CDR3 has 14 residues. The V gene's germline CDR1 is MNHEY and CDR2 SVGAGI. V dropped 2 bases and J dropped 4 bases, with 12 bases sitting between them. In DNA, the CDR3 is TGTGCCAGCAGTTACCCCAGGACATCGTACGAGCAGTACTTC. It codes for CASSYPRTSYEQYF.

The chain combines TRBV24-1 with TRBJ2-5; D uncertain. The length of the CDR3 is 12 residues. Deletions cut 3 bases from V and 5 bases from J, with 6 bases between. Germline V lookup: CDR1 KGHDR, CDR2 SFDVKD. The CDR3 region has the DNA TGTGCCACCAGTGATGAATCGGAGACCCAGTACTTC. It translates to CATSDESETQYF.

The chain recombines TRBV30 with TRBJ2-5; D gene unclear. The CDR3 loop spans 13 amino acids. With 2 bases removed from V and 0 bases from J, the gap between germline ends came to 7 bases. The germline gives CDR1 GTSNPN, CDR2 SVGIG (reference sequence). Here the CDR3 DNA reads TGTGCCTGGAGTAGGACGAACCAAGAGACCCAGTACTTC. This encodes CAWSRTNQETQYF.

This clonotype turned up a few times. The CDR3 DNA reads as TGTGCCAGCAGCTTCCGCCGGGACTCCTACGAGCAGTACTTC. This codes for CASSFRRDSYEQYF. This chain uses TRBV7-6 with TRBJ2-7, with a weak D call TRBD2 (5 bases). The CDR3 has 14 amino acids. Trimming took 3 bases from V and 0 from J, leaving 9 bases between them. Germline V lookup: CDR1 SGHVS, CDR2 FNYEAQ.

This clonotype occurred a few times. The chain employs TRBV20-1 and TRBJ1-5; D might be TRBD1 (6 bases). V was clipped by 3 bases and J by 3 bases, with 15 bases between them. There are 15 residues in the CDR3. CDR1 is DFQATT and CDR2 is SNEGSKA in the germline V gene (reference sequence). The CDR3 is CSASLNRALNQPQHF. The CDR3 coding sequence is TGCAGTGCTAGTCTGAACAGGGCACTCAATCAGCCCCAGCATTTT.

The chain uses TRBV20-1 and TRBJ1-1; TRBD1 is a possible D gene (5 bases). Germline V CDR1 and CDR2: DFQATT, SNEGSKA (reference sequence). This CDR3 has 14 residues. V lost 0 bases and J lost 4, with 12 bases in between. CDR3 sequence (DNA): TGCAGTGCTAGAGATCCTGTGGGGGGCACTGAAGCTTTCTTT. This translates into CSARDPVGGTEAFF.

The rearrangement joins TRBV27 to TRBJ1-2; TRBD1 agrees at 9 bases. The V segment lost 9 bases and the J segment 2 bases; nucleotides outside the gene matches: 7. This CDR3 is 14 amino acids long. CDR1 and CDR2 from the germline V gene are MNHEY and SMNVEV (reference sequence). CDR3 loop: CASAPGTGNYGYTF. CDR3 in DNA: TGTGCCAGTGCGCCCGGGACAGGGAACTATGGCTACACCTTC.

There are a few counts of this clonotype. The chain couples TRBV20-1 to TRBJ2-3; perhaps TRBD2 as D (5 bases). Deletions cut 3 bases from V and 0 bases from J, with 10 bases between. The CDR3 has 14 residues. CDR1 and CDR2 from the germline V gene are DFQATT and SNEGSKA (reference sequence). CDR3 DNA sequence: TGCAGTGCTAGGCTCGGACTCAGCACAGATACGCAGTATTTT. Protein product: CSARLGLSTDTQYF.

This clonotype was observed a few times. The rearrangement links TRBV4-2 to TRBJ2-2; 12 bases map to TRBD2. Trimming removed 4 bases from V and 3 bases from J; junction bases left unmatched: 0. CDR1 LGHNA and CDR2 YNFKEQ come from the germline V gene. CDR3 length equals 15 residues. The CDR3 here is CASSRLAGDTGELFF. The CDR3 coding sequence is TGTGCCAGCAGCCGACTAGCGGGAGACACCGGGGAGCTGTTTTTT.

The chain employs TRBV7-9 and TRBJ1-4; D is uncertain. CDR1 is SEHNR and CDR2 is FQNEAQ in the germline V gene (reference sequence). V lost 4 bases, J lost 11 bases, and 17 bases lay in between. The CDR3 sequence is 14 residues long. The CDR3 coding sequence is TGTGCCAGCAGCTCCCCCCTCTCAAGGGAGAAACTGTTTTTT. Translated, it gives CASSSPLSREKLFF.